Sequencing of this T cell receptor beta chain was carried out in a study of blood T cells in healthy people across ages. Findings and limits, study-wide: Unknown CMV status may confound age-related changes in expanded clones.

This clonotype was counted once. Its antigen remains unidentified. Primers used in a second PCR of roughly 6 to 12 cycles were a sample-barcoded 5' primer and a J-beta primer mix. All samples gave at least 2.5 million CDR3-containing paired-end reads. TCRdb re-called the 5' RACE reads through MiXCR, storing one row per CDR3 protein. The sample records approximately 800,000 distinct CDR3 sequences, roughly 46% being singletons. J was trimmed by 0 bases and V by 6 bases; bases with no gene match: 2. Germline loops: CDR1 MNHEY, CDR2 SMNVEV (reference sequence). CDR3 length equals 15 residues. Sequencing was performed on blood. The chain uses TRBV27 and TRBJ1-6; 7 positions agree with TRBD1. The sequence was collected from a man aged 80 or over in good health. The CDR3: CASRGQRSYNSPLHF. CDR3 DNA: TGTGCCAGCAGGGGACAGCGCTCCTATAATTCACCCCTCCACTTT.